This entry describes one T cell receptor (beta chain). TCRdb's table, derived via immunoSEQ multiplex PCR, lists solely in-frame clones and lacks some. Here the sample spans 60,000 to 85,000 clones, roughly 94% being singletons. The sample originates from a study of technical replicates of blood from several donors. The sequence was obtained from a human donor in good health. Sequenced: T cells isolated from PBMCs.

CDR3 amino acids: CASSLISTNYGYTF. CDR3 DNA: TGTGCCAGCAGCTTGATATCTACTAACTATGGCTACACCTTC. The rearrangement uses TRBV5-4 and TRBJ1-2, with D uncertain. Germline CDR1 and CDR2: SGHNT and YYREEE (reference sequence). This CDR3 has 14 amino acids. Trimming removed 1 base at V and 0 bases at J, with 7 bases between.